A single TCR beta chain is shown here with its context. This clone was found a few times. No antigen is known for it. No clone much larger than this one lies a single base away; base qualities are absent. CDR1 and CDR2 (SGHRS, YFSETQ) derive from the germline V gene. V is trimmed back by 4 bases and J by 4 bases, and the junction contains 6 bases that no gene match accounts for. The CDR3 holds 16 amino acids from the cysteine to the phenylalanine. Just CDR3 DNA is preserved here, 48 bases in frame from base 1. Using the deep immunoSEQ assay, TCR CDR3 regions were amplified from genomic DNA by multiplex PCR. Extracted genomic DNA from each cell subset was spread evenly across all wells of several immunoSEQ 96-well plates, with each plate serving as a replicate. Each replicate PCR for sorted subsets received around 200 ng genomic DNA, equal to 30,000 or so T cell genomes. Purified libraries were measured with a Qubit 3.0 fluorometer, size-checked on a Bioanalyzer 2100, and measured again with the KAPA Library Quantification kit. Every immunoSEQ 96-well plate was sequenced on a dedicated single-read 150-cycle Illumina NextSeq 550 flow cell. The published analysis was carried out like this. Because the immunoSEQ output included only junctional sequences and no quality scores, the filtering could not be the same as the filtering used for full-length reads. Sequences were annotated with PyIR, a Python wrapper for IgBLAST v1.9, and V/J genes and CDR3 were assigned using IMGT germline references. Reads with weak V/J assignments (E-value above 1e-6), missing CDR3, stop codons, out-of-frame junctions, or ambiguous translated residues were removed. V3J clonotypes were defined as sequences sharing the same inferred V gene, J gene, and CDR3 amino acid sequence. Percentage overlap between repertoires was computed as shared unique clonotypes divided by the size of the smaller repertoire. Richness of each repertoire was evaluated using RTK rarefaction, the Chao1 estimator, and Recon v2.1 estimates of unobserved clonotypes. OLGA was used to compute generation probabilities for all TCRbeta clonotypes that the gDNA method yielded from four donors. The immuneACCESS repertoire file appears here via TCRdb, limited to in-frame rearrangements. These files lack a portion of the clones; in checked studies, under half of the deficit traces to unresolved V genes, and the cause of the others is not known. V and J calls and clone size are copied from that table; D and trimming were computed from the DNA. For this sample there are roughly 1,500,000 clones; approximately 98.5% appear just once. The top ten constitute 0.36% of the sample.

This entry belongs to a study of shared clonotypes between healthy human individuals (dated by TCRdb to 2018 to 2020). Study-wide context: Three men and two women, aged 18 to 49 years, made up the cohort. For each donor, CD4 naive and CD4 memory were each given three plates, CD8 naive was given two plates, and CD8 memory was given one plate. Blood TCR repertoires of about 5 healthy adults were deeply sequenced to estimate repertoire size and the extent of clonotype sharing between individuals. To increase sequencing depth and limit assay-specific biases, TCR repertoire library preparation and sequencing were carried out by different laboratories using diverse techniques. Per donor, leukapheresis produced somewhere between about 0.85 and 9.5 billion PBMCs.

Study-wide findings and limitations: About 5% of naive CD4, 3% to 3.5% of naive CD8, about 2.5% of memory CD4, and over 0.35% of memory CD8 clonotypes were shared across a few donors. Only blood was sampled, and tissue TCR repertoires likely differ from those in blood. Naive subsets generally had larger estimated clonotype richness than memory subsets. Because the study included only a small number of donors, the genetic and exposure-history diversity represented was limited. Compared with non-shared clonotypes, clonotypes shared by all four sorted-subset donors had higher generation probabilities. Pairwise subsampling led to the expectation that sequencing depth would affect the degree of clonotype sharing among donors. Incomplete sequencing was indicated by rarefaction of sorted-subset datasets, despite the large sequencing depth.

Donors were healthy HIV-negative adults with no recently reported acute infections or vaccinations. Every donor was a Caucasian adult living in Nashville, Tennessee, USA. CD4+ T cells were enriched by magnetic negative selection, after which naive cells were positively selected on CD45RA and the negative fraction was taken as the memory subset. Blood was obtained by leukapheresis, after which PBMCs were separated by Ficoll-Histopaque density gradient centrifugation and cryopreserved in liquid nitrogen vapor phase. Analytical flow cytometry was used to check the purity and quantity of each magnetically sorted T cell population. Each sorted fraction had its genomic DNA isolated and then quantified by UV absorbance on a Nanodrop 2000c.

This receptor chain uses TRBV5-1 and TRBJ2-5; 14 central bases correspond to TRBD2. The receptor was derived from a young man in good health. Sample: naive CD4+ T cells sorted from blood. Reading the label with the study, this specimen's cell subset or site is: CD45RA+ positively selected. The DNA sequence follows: TGCGCCAGCAGCCCAGGACTAGCGGGAGGAGGAGAGACCCAGTACTTC. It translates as CASSPGLAGGGETQYF.